These 3 T cell receptor beta chains share one sample of origin, sequenced in a study of CD8 T cells in Susac syndrome. Random hexamers were used to reverse transcribe an amount of roughly 0.45 to 1 ug RNA. TCRdb independently ran MiXCR on the immunoSEQ multiplex PCR reads; one entry per CDR3 protein. The sample shows around 170,000 distinct CDR3 sequences, 85% to 95% of them seen only once. The source material was CD8+ T cells from PBMCs. The receptors shown here come from a human donor with multiple sclerosis.

The chain is built from TRBV12-3 or TRBV12-4 and TRBJ2-2; 7 bases are a match to TRBD1. This CDR3 has 16 residues. The V segment lost 3 bases and the J segment 3 bases; nucleotides outside the gene matches: 7. The CDR3 DNA sequence: TGTGCCAGCAGTTTTATACCAGGGGGAGACACCGGGGAGCTGTTTTTT. It translates to CASSFIPGGDTGELFF.

The chain carries TRBV29-1 and TRBJ2-7; D uncertain. V dropped 4 bases and J dropped 2 bases, with 12 bases sitting between them. CDR3 length: 13 amino acids. Germline lookup yields CDR1 SQVTM and CDR2 ANQGSEA. The CDR3 DNA reads TGCAGCGTTGTCGATCGTGGAACCTACGAGCAGTACTTC. Translated: CSVVDRGTYEQYF.

V gene TRBV9 combines with J gene TRBJ1-2; no definite D call. V lost 0 bases to trimming and J lost 8 bases, with 17 bases between them. Germline V lookup: CDR1 SGDLS, CDR2 YYNGEE. This CDR3 has 15 amino acids. CDR3 sequence reads: CASSVGRGRTRGYTF. As DNA, the CDR3 is TGTGCCAGCAGCGTAGGTCGCGGGCGGACCAGGGGCTACACCTTC. The full variable domain, with the rest looked up from reference TRBV9 and TRBJ1-2, is DSGVTQTPKHLITATGQRVTLRCSPRSGDLSVYWYQQSLDQGLQFLIQYYNGEERAKGNILERFSAQQFPDLHSELNLSSLELGDSALYFCASSVGRGRTRGYTFGSGTRLTVV.